Listed below are T cell receptor beta chains from one sample, sequenced in a study of OX40 agonist ivuxolimab in advanced cancers. Libraries were prepared by immunoSEQ multiplex PCR; TCRdb keeps only in-frame clonotypes and omits some of them. This repertoire shows about 85,000 clones, roughly 80% found once; its top ten account for around 6.6%. The sample consisted of CD4+ or CD8+ T cells sorted from blood, taken in a trial of the OX40 agonist ivuxolimab. The receptors come from an adult with an advanced solid tumor such as melanoma, head and neck, liver or kidney cancer. The CDR3 runs from the conserved cysteine through the conserved F or W. The D gene is left open where the match is weak. The listing skips clone size in some rows; elsewhere it reads once, few, many or a size class.

TRBD2,TRBV7-8,TRBJ2-7,-,TGTGCCAGCAGCTTAAGGGCGGGAGGGCCCTACGAGCAGTACTTC,CASSLRAGGPYEQYF
-,TRBV25-1,TRBJ2-2,-,TGTGCCAGCAGGCCCGGGACTTGGAGCACCGGGGAGCTGTTTTTT,CASRPGTWSTGELFF
-,TRBV4-3,TRBJ2-3,few,TGCGCCAGCAGCCAAAGGGGCGGGAGCACAGATACGCAGTATTTT,CASSQRGGSTDTQYF
TRBD2,TRBV27,TRBJ2-7,-,TGTGCCAGCAGTTTATTACTAGCGGGAGGCCCTGCCTACGAGCAGTACTTC,CASSLLLAGGPAYEQYF
-,TRBV4-1,TRBJ2-4,once,TGCGCCAGCAGCCAAGCTGGGACAACCAAAAACATTCAGTACTTC,CASSQAGTTKNIQYF
TRBD1,TRBV6-5,TRBJ1-2,-,TGTGGAACCACAGGGGGGGAGCGGTATGGCTACACCTTC,CGTTGGERYGYTF
-,TRBV7-9,TRBJ2-7,-,TGTGCCAGCAGCCCGACCGCCTTATACGAGCAGTACTTC,CASSPTALYEQYF
TRBD2,TRBV19,TRBJ2-2,few,TGTGCCAGTAGTATTAGCGGGGGTCTCTCGGGGCCTCTGTTTTTT,CASSISGGLSGPLFF
TRBD1,TRBV10-3,TRBJ1-6,-,TGTGCCATCAGTACAGGGGGCACCTATAATTCACCCCTCCACTTT,CAISTGGTYNSPLHF
TRBD2,TRBV5-6,TRBJ2-7,-,TGTGCCAGCAGCTTCGGGACTAGGTCCTACGAGCAGTACTTC,CASSFGTRSYEQYF
-,TRBV7-2,TRBJ2-5,-,TGTGCCAGCAGCTATTCGGTTGGCCAAGAGACCCAGTACTTC,CASSYSVGQETQYF
-,TRBV15,TRBJ1-3,-,TGTGCCACCAGCAGATCGTACACGAGCTACCTCTCTGGAAACACCATATATTTT,CATSRSYTSYLSGNTIYF
-,TRBV29-1,TRBJ2-2,-,TGCAGCGTTGATGGAGACACCGGGGAGCTGTTTTTT,CSVDGDTGELFF
-,TRBV2,TRBJ1-5,-,TGTGCCAGCAGTGAAGTGCAAGGGGGGATGCAGCCCCAGCATTTT,CASSEVQGGMQPQHF
TRBD1,TRBV23-1,TRBJ2-3,-,TGCGCCAGCAGTCGTAAAACGGGACAGGAGTTCTCCCATAGCACAGATACGCAGTATTTT,CASSRKTGQEFSHSTDTQYF
-,TRBV2,TRBJ1-4,few,TGTGCCAGCAGTCAGGGGAAGCATCGGGAAAAACTGTTTTTT,CASSQGKHREKLFF
TRBD1,TRBV28,TRBJ1-5,-,TGTGCCAGCAGTTTAAGGGCAGGGGGGGTCGGGTCCCAGCATTTT,CASSLRAGGVGSQHF
-,TRBV7-9,TRBJ1-2,-,TGTGCCAGCAGCTTAGATGACGCAAGAGGCTATGGCTACACCTTC,CASSLDDARGYGYTF
TRBD1,TRBV4-1,TRBJ2-1,-,TGCGCCAGCAGCCATGGACAGGCCCTTCCCAAGTTCTTC,CASSHGQALPKFF
-,TRBV18,TRBJ1-5,-,TGTGCCAGCTCACCGTCTCACTACAATCAGCCCCAGCATTTT,CASSPSHYNQPQHF
TRBD2,TRBV9,TRBJ2-2,-,TGTGCCAGCAGCCCTAGCGGTGGCGGGAACACCGGGGAGCTGTTTTTT,CASSPSGGGNTGELFF
TRBD1,TRBV19,TRBJ1-1,once,TGTGCCAGTAGTATTCCCTATACAGGGGTGAAAAACACTGAAGCTTTCTTT,CASSIPYTGVKNTEAFF
-,TRBV28,TRBJ1-5,-,TGTGCCAGCAGTTCAAGGGGAGGGGGGTACGGGCAGCCCCAGCATTTT,CASSSRGGGYGQPQHF
-,TRBV7-9,TRBJ1-2,-,TGTGCCAGCACCCGGCCGGGGGGGCGCTTGAACGGCTACACCTTC,CASTRPGGRLNGYTF
TRBD2,TRBV6-5,TRBJ2-1,-,TGTGCCAGCAGTTACCCCCAGGGCGGGGGGCAGTTCTTC,CASSYPQGGGQFF
-,TRBV4-3,TRBJ1-1,-,TGCGCCAGCAGGCAGGGTTTCGGTGTGAACACTGAAGCTTTCTTT,CASRQGFGVNTEAFF
-,TRBV4-3,TRBJ2-7,-,TGCGCCAGCAGCCAAGGCCAAGCGGTCTCCTACGAGCAGTACTTC,CASSQGQAVSYEQYF
-,TRBV7-3,TRBJ2-2,-,TGTGCCAGCAGCTTACTCGGGAGTTCCGGGGAGCTGTTTTTT,CASSLLGSSGELFF
-,TRBV30,TRBJ2-2,-,TGTGCCTTTATCCGGATAACCGGGGAGCTGTTTTTT,CAFIRITGELFF
-,TRBV28,TRBJ1-2,-,TGTGCCAGCAGTTCAGGGCCCAACCTCTCCGGCTATGGCTACACCTTC,CASSSGPNLSGYGYTF
-,TRBV11-2,TRBJ2-6,-,TGTGCCAGCAGCCATTACAAGGACTCTGGGGCCAACGTCCTGACTTTC,CASSHYKDSGANVLTF
TRBD1,TRBV5-1,TRBJ1-1,-,TGCGCCAGCAGTTTAAGGGGGCGGAGCACTGAAGCTTTCTTT,CASSLRGRSTEAFF
-,TRBV5-4,TRBJ1-2,-,TGTGCCAGCAGCTTTGTAGAGGGAGGACGGGATGGCTACACCTTC,CASSFVEGGRDGYTF